The next 5 T cell receptor beta chains were all read from a single sample in a study of T cells after yellow fever vaccination. Each CDR3 protein gets one entry after TCRdb re-called the 5' RACE reads with MiXCR. The repertoire holds about 200,000 distinct CDR3 sequences, with 3% to 3.5% as singletons. The starting material was CD4+ T cells sorted from PBMCs, obtained 10 days after the yellow fever booster vaccination. The receptor set was obtained from a man aged 18 to 29 who received the YFV17D yellow fever vaccine.

This clonotype was recorded many times. The genes are TRBV5-1 and TRBJ2-2; no clear D. The CDR3 covers 13 residues. Looked up from germline, CDR1 is SGHRS and CDR2 is YFSETQ. Deletions cut 2 bases from V and 3 bases from J, with 5 bases between. CDR3 coding DNA: TGCGCCAGCAGCTTTCCGGACACCGGGGAGCTGTTTTTT. Amino acid sequence: CASSFPDTGELFF.

The V call is TRBV7-3, the J call TRBJ2-2, with TRBD1 matching over 10 bases. The CDR3 has 16 amino acids. Germline V CDR1 and CDR2: SGHTA, FQGTGA. With V trimmed by 5 bases and J by 7 bases, 10 bases remained unmatched. This CDR3 reads CASSGPGQGLGGELFF. The CDR3 region has the DNA TGTGCCAGCAGCGGTCCGGGACAGGGGTTGGGCGGGGAGCTGTTTTTT.

This clonotype showed up many times. The chain joins TRBV5-1 to TRBJ2-5; D unresolved. This CDR3 spans 15 amino acids. V lost 0 bases and J 5 bases, leaving 14 bases between the germline ends. CDR1 SGHRS and CDR2 YFSETQ come from the germline V gene. The CDR3 protein is CASSLEIDSGETQYF. CDR3 sequence (DNA): TGCGCCAGCAGCTTGGAGATAGATAGTGGGGAGACCCAGTACTTC.

This clonotype has at least ten counts. The chain uses TRBV5-1 and TRBJ1-1; TRBD1 is a possible D gene (6 bases). The CDR3 consists of 15 residues. Germline values: CDR1 SGHRS, CDR2 YFSETQ. Trimming cost V 3 bases and J 5 bases, with 17 bases left between them. Written as DNA, the CDR3 is TGCGCCAGCAGCTCGGGGGGGGCGGAGGGTACTGAAGCTTTCTTT. Translated, it gives CASSSGGAEGTEAFF.

This clonotype was seen only a few times. The chain is built from TRBV21-1 and TRBJ2-7; the DNA was not compared with TRBD2, the D call given in the table. TRBV21-1 is a known pseudogene. This CDR3 region has 12 residues. The CDR3, as DNA: TGTGCCAGCAGCGCCAGGGAGGACGGGCAGTACGTC. Its translation is CASSAREDGQYV.